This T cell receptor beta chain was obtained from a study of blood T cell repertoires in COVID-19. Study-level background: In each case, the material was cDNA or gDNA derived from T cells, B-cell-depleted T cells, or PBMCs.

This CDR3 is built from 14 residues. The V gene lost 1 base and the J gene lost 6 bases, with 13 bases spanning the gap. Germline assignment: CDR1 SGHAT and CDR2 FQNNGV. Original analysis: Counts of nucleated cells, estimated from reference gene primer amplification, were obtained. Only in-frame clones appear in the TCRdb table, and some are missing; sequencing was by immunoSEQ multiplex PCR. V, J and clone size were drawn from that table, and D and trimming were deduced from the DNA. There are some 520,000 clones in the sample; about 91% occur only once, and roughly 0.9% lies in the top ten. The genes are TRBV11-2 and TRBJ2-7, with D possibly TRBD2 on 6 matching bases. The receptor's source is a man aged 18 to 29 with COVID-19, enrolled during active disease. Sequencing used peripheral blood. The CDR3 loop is CASSLAWGVGEQYF. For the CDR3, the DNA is TGTGCCAGCAGCTTAGCGTGGGGGGTGGGCGAGCAGTACTTC.